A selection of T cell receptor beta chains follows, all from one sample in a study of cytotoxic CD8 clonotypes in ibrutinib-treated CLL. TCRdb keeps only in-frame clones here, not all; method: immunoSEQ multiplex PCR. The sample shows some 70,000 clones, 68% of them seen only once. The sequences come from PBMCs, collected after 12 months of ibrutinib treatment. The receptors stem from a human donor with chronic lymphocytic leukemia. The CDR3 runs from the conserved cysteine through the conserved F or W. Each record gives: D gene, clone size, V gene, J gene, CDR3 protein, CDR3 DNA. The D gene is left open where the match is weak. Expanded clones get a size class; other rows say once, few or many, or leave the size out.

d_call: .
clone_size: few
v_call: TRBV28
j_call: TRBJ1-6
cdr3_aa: CASSLATGKRDSPLHF
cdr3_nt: TGTGCCAGCAGTTTAGCTACGGGGAAACGGGATTCACCCCTCCACTTT

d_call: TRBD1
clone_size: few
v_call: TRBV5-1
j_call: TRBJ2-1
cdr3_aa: CASSLAYRGTYNEQFF
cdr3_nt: TGCGCCAGCAGTTTGGCCTACAGGGGAACCTACAATGAGCAGTTCTTC

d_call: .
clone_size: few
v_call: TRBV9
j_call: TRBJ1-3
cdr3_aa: CASSAGGGAGNTIYF
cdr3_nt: TGTGCCAGCAGCGCCGGGGGAGGGGCTGGAAACACCATATATTTT

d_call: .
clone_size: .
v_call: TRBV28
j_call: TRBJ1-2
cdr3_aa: CASTPPGFLYGYTF
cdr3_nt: TGTGCCAGCACCCCTCCGGGATTTCTTTATGGCTACACCTTC

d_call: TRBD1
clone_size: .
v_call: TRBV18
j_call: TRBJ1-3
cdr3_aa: CASSPGQDSGNTIYF
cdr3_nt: TGTGCCAGCTCACCAGGACAGGACTCTGGAAACACCATATATTTT

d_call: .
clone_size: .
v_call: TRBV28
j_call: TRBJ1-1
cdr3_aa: CASSRSGAVNTEAFF
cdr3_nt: TGTGCCAGCAGTCGCTCCGGGGCAGTGAACACTGAAGCTTTCTTT

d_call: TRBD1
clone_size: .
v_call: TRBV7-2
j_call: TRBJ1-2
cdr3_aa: CASSLSSNRGLYGYTF
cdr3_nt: TGTGCCAGCAGCCTCTCCTCAAACAGGGGACTCTATGGCTACACCTTC

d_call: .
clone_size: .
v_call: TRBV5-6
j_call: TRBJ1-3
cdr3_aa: CASSLDTTYTNTIYF
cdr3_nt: TGTGCCAGCAGCTTGGACACAACGTATACAAACACCATATATTTT

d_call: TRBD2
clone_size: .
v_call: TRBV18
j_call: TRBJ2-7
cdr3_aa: CASSTGGVYEQYF
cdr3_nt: TGTGCCAGCTCAACCGGGGGGGTTTACGAGCAGTACTTC

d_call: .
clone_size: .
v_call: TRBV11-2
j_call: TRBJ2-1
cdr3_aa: CASSLVWGQLGNEQFF
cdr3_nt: TGTGCCAGCAGCTTAGTGTGGGGGCAACTTGGGAATGAGCAGTTCTTC

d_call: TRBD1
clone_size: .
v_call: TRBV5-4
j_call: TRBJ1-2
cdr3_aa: CASSLAQGATGGYTF
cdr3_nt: TGTGCCAGCAGCTTGGCCCAGGGGGCCACGGGTGGCTACACCTTC

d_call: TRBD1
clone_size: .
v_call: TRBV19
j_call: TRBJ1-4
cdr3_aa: CASQTGPNEKLFF
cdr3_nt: TGTGCCAGCCAGACAGGGCCTAATGAAAAACTGTTTTTT

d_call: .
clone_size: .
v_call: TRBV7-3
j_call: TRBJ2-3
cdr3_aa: CASSTQRADTQYF
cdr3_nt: TGTGCCAGCAGCACCCAGCGAGCAGATACGCAGTATTTT

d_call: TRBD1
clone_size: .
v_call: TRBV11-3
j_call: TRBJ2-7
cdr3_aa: CASSLGTGSSYEQYF
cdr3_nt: TGTGCCAGCAGCCTCGGGACAGGGAGCTCCTACGAGCAGTACTTC

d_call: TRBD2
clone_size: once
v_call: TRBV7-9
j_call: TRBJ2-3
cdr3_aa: CASSFTGTSTLF
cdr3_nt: TGTGCCAGCAGCTTCACCGGGACTAGCACCCTTTTT

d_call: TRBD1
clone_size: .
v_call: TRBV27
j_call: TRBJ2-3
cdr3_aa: CASRLSGQGGADTQYF
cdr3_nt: TGTGCCAGCAGACTATCGGGACAGGGTGGCGCAGATACGCAGTATTTT

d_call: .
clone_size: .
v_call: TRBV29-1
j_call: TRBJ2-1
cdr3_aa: CSVVVRTTYNEQFF
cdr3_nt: TGCAGCGTTGTCGTCAGGACAACCTACAATGAGCAGTTCTTC

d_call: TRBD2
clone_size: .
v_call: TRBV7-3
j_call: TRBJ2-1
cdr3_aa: CASSLGAPGLAKNEQFF
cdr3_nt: TGTGCCAGCAGCTTAGGAGCGCCGGGACTAGCGAAGAATGAGCAGTTCTTC

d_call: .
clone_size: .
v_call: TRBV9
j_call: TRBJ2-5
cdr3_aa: CASSVEGSVETQYF
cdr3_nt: TGTGCCAGCAGCGTAGAGGGGTCTGTGGAGACCCAGTACTTC

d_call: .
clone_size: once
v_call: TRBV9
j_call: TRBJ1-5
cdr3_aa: CASSVGVSSNQPQHF
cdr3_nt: TGTGCCAGCAGCGTAGGAGTCAGCAGCAATCAGCCCCAGCATTTT

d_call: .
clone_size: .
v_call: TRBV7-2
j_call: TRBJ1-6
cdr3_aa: CASSLVSGSSYNSPLHF
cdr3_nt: TGTGCCAGCAGCTTAGTTTCGGGGAGCTCCTATAATTCACCCCTCCACTTT

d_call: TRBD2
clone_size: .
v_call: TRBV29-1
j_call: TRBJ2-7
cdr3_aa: CSVDSPGGSSYEQYF
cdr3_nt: TGCAGCGTTGACTCACCGGGGGGGAGCTCCTACGAGCAGTACTTC

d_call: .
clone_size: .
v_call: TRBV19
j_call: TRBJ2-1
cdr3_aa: CASSMQGSSYNEQFF
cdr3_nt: TGTGCCAGTAGTATGCAGGGGTCGTCCTACAATGAGCAGTTCTTC

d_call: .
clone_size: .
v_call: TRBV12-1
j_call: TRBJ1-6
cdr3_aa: CASSFGTPSYLRQGMGQDSPLHF
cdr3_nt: TGTGCCAGCAGCTTTGGGACCCCTTCGTACCTCCGACAGGGCATGGGTCAAGATTCACCCCTCCACTTT

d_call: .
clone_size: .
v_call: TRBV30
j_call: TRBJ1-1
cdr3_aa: CAFTLRAEAFF
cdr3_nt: TGTGCCTTCACTCTGCGAGCTGAAGCTTTCTTT

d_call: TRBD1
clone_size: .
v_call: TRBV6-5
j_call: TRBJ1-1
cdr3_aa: CASSQRTQGRTEAFF
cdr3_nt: TGTGCCAGCAGCCAACGGACACAGGGGAGGACTGAAGCTTTCTTT

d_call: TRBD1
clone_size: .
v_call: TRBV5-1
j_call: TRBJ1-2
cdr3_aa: CASSPGDRYYGYTF
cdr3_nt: TGCGCCAGCAGCCCCGGGGACAGGTACTATGGCTACACCTTC

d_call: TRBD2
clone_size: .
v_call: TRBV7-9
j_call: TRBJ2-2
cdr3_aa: CASSRRLAGATGELFF
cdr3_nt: TGTGCCAGCAGCCGCCGACTAGCGGGGGCGACCGGGGAGCTGTTTTTT

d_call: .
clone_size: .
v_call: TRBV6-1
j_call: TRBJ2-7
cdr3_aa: CASSEVRGFPSYEQYF
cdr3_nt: TGTGCCAGCAGTGAAGTTCGTGGTTTCCCTTCCTACGAGCAGTACTTC

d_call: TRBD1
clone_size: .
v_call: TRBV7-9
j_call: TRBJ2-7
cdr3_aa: CASSFGQGAGEQYF
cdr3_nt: TGTGCCAGCAGCTTTGGACAGGGGGCTGGCGAGCAGTACTTC

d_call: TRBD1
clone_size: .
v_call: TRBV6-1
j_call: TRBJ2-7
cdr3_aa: CASGPDRGRSYEQYF
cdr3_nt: TGTGCCAGCGGACCCGACAGGGGGCGGTCGTACGAGCAGTACTTC

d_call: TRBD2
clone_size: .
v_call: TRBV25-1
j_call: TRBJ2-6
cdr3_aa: CASSELAGGISGANVLTF
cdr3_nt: TGTGCCAGCAGTGAACTGGCGGGGGGAATCTCTGGGGCCAACGTCCTGACTTTC

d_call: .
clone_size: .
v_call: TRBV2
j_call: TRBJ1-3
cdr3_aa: CASGRQSSGNTIYF
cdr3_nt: TGTGCCAGCGGAAGACAGAGCTCTGGAAACACCATATATTTT

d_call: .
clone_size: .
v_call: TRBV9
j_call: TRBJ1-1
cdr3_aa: CASSVGGWAGAGTEAFF
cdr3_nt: TGTGCCAGCAGCGTCGGGGGGTGGGCAGGGGCCGGCACTGAAGCTTTCTTT

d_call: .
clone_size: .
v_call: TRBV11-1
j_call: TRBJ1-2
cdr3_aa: CASSLSRAGGYTF
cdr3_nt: TGTGCCAGCAGCTTAAGCAGGGCTGGTGGCTACACCTTC

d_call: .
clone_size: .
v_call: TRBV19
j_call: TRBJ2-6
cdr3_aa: CASRYRDGSSGANVLTF
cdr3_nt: TGTGCCAGTAGGTACCGGGACGGCAGCTCTGGGGCCAACGTCCTGACTTTC